This T cell receptor (beta chain) derives from a study of blood T cell repertoires in COVID-19. TCRdb keeps only in-frame clones here, not all; method: immunoSEQ multiplex PCR. The sample has roughly 320,000 clones, 75% to 85% seen once. Germline V gene sequence: CDR1 WSHSY, CDR2 SAAADI. V was clipped by 8 bases and J by 7 bases; unmatched bases: 6. The CDR3 is 15 residues long. This chain connects TRBV10-2 to TRBJ2-2; 14 nucleotides line up with TRBD2. The sample comprised peripheral blood. The sequence was obtained from a human donor in a cohort sampled during active COVID-19. The DNA of the CDR3 is TGCGCCAGCGCGACTAGCGGGGGGGCTAACGGGGAGCTGTTTTTT. Protein sequence: CASATSGGANGELFF.